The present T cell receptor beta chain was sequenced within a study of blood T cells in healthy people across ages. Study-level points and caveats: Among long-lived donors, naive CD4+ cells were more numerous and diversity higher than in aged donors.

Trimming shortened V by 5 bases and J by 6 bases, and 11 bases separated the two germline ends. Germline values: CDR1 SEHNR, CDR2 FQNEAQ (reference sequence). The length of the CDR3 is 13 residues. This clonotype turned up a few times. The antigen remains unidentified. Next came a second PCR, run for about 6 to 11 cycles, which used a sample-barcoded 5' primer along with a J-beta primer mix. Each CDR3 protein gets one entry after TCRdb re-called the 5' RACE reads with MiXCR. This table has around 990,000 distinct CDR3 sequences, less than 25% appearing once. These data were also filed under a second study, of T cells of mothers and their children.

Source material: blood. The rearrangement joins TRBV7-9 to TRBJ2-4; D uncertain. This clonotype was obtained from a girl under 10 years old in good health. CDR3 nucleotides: TGTGCCAGCAGCCAAAACTTGGGAAACATTCAGTACTTC. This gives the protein CASSQNLGNIQYF.